Listed below are T cell receptor beta chains from one sample, sequenced in a study of T-cell reconstitution after alpha-beta-depleted transplantation in children. A single record per CDR3 protein comes from TCRdb applying MiXCR to the PCR reads. The sample yields a few hundred thousand distinct CDR3 sequences, roughly 27% seen once. Here the sequenced sample was PBMCs, taken before TCRalphabeta/CD19-depleted stem cell transplant. These receptors were taken from a boy younger than two with Wiskott-Aldrich syndrome, due to receive a stem cell transplant. Both conserved end residues are part of each CDR3. D genes are given only for firm matches. Not every row has a clone size; where given, it reads once, few, many or a size class.

NA	TRBV7-2	TRBJ2-1	TRBD2	TGTGCCAGCAGCAAGAGCGGGAGGGATGACAATGAGCAGTTCTTC	CASSKSGRDDNEQFF
few	TRBV7-3	TRBJ2-1	NA	TGTGCCAGCAGCTTAAGGGAGTGGGGCAATGAGCAGTTCTTC	CASSLREWGNEQFF
NA	TRBV28	TRBJ2-1	TRBD2	TGTGCCAGCAGTTTCGCGGGACTAGCAGCCTACAATGAGCAGTTCTTC	CASSFAGLAAYNEQFF
NA	TRBV29-1	TRBJ2-3	TRBD2	TGCAGCGTTGACCCATTTGAAGGAAGCGGGAGGGTACACACAGATACGCAGTATTTT	CSVDPFEGSGRVHTDTQYF
few	TRBV30	TRBJ1-2	NA	TGTGCCTGGAGTCATACACCAGGAGGCTACACCTTC	CAWSHTPGGYTF
NA	TRBV20-1	TRBJ1-3	NA	TGCAGTGCTAGGGACACCTTCTCTGGAAACACCATATATTTT	CSARDTFSGNTIYF
NA	TRBV7-9	TRBJ2-3	NA	TGTGCCAGCAGCTTAGGGGATCGTCCCCATACGCAGTATTTT	CASSLGDRPHTQYF
many	TRBV28	TRBJ2-7	TRBD2	TGTGCCAGCAGTCCCCTGGCTAGCGGCAGCTCCTACGAGCAGTACTTC	CASSPLASGSSYEQYF
few	TRBV5-1	TRBJ2-2	NA	TGCGCCAGCACGCATCGAGAAACCGGGGAGCTGTTTTTT	CASTHRETGELFF
NA	TRBV5-1	TRBJ2-3	TRBD2	TGCGCCAGCAGATCCGGACTAGCGGGATCCTTCCGAACAGATACGCAGTATTTT	CASRSGLAGSFRTDTQYF
NA	TRBV7-2	TRBJ2-3	TRBD2	TGTGCCAGCAGCTACAATAGCGGGAGGGGCACAGATACGCAGTATTTT	CASSYNSGRGTDTQYF
NA	TRBV4-2	TRBJ2-2	NA	TGTGCCAGCAGGCAAATACCTAGCACGGGGGAGCTGTTTTTT	CASRQIPSTGELFF
NA	TRBV5-1	TRBJ2-3	NA	TGCGCCAGCAGCTTGGCCAGGTTAGGGGCAGGAGATACGCAGTATTTT	CASSLARLGAGDTQYF
few	TRBV12-3/TRBV12-4	TRBJ2-1	NA	TGTGCCAGCAGTTGGGTAGTGAATGAGCAGTTCTTC	CASSWVVNEQFF
few	TRBV28	TRBJ1-4	NA	TGTGCCAGCAGTTCCCGACAGGCCGCGGGAAATGAAAAACTGTTTTTT	CASSSRQAAGNEKLFF
NA	TRBV2	TRBJ2-3	TRBD2	TGTGCCAGCAGTAACCGGGACTATGGGTATACGCAGTATTTT	CASSNRDYGYTQYF
NA	TRBV4-1	TRBJ1-1	TRBD1	TGCGCCAGCAGCCCAAGACAGGGCGGTTGGGCGAACACTGAAGCTTTCTTT	CASSPRQGGWANTEAFF
few	TRBV20-1	TRBJ2-5	NA	TGCAGTGCTAGTTCAATACTTTCGGAGACCCAGTACTTC	CSASSILSETQYF
NA	TRBV20-1	TRBJ2-7	NA	TGCAGTCCGGAGAGTTGGTGGGGCTACGAGCAGTACTTC	CSPESWWGYEQYF
NA	TRBV20-1	TRBJ2-2	TRBD1	TGCAGTGCTAGAGATCTGAGGACAGGGAAGGCCGGGGAGCTGTTTTTT	CSARDLRTGKAGELFF
once	TRBV5-1	TRBJ2-7	TRBD2	TGCGCCAGCAGCTACGGACTAGCGGGAGAAGCATACGAGCAGTACTTC	CASSYGLAGEAYEQYF
NA	TRBV20-1	TRBJ1-3	NA	TGCAGTGCTAGAGCTAGGGCTGGAAACACCATATATTTT	CSARARAGNTIYF
few	TRBV20-1	TRBJ2-1	NA	TGCAGTGCTAGTAAAGGGAGCTTCGACTTCTCCTACAATGAGCAGTTCTTC	CSASKGSFDFSYNEQFF
NA	TRBV20-1	TRBJ2-3	NA	TGCAGTGCTAGAATCGGGGGCACAGATACGCAGTATTTT	CSARIGGTDTQYF
NA	TRBV5-1	TRBJ2-7	NA	TGCGCCAGCAGCTTGGATGCGGGGGCTCGGGAGCAGTACTTC	CASSLDAGAREQYF
NA	TRBV2	TRBJ1-1	NA	TGTGCCAGCAGTGAGTCTAAGAACACTGAAGCTTTCTTT	CASSESKNTEAFF
few	TRBV18	TRBJ1-4	NA	TGTGCCAGCTCACCAAGGAGACTGATCGGGGAAAAACTGTTTTTT	CASSPRRLIGEKLFF
few	TRBV10-3	TRBJ2-1	TRBD2	TGTGCCATCAGTAGAGCGGGAGGGCCTGGAAATGAGCAGTTCTTC	CAISRAGGPGNEQFF
NA	TRBV24-1	TRBJ2-1	NA	TGTGCCACCAGTGATTTGCGAAATGAGCAGTTCTTC	CATSDLRNEQFF
NA	TRBV20-1	TRBJ2-2	NA	TGCAGTGCTAGAGATGAGGGGGGGGTTAGGTCCGGGGAGCTGTTTTTT	CSARDEGGVRSGELFF
few	TRBV4-1	TRBJ2-1	TRBD2	TGCGCCAGCAGCCAAGAAAACGCGGGACTAGCGGGAGGAGTCAGTGAGCAGTTCTTC	CASSQENAGLAGGVSEQFF